Listed here are 9 T cell receptor beta chains from one sample, sequenced in a study of blood T cell repertoires in COVID-19 (dated by TCRdb to the early 2020s). The library was prepared using the immunoSEQ multiplex PCR assay. Here the immuneACCESS table is served through TCRdb, limited to in-frame sequences with V and J called. Missing clones are a known gap in these copies; in checked studies unresolved V genes cover under half, and the rest lacks a known reason. The sample contains more than 200,000 clones, about 80% of them found a single time. About 4.5% of the sample comes from the top ten. Sequencing was performed on peripheral blood. The source of these receptors is a man over 45 with active or convalescent COVID-19.

The rearrangement joins TRBV2 to TRBJ2-7, with D possibly matching TRBD1 (6 bases). The CDR3 extends over 13 amino acids. Per the germline V gene, CDR1 is SNHLY and CDR2 is FYNNEI. Trimming removed 5 bases at V and 3 bases at J, with 11 bases between. Here the CDR3 DNA reads TGTGCCAGCAGTCCGGGGACACGCTACGAGCAGTACTTC. Translated, it gives CASSPGTRYEQYF.

The chain couples TRBV30 to TRBJ2-2, with D possibly TRBD2 on 5 matching bases. The V gene's germline CDR1 is GTSNPN and CDR2 SVGIG (reference sequence). This CDR3 region has 12 residues. Trimming cost V 3 bases and J 4 bases, with 6 bases left between them. As DNA, the CDR3 is TGTGCCTGGAGCCGGGGCACCGGGGAGCTGTTTTTT. This gives the protein CAWSRGTGELFF.

The genes are TRBV10-3 and TRBJ2-7; 8 bases are shared with TRBD1. V was clipped by 4 bases and J by 0 bases; unmatched bases: 8. Germline loops: CDR1 ENHRY, CDR2 SYGVKD. The CDR3 runs 16 residues. CDR3 residues: CAISASETGASYEQYF. CDR3 coding DNA: TGTGCCATCAGTGCTTCGGAGACAGGGGCCTCCTACGAGCAGTACTTC.

This chain links TRBV6-5 with TRBJ1-4; tentatively, D is TRBD1 (5 bases). The germline V gene has CDR1 MNHEY and CDR2 SVGAGI. Trimming took off 9 bases at V and 4 bases at J, with 12 bases between the two ends. The CDR3 runs to 13 residues. CDR3 region: CASLRDSNEKLFF. CDR3 DNA: TGTGCCAGTTTACGTGACAGTAATGAAAAACTGTTTTTT.

The genes are TRBV28 and TRBJ2-1, with TRBD2 identical over 7 bases. CDR1 is MDHEN, CDR2 SYDVKM, per germline. The CDR3 covers 16 residues. V lost 3 bases and J lost 7; bases outside the gene matches: 12. The CDR3 sequence: CASSFLRGELANEQFF. The DNA of the CDR3 is TGTGCCAGCAGTTTTCTACGGGGGGAGCTGGCGAATGAGCAGTTCTTC.

This sequence joins TRBV18 and TRBJ1-1; 7 bases fit TRBD1. Trimming cost V 3 bases and J 0 bases; bases outside gene matches: 7. CDR1 is KGHSH, CDR2 LQKENI, per germline. The CDR3 is 16 residues long. CDR3 amino acids: CASSPRDSVLNTEAFF. CDR3 coding DNA: TGTGCCAGCTCACCGCGGGACAGCGTATTGAACACTGAAGCTTTCTTT.

The V call is TRBV2, the J call TRBJ1-2; D not resolved. CDR3 length: 14 residues. CDR1 is SNHLY and CDR2 is FYNNEI in the germline V gene. Trimming cost V 0 bases and J 2 bases, with 7 bases left between them. The CDR3 sequence is CASSEAGLNYGYTF. The DNA of the CDR3 is TGTGCCAGCAGTGAAGCTGGGCTGAACTATGGCTACACCTTC.

The genes are TRBV6-5 and TRBJ2-7, with 11 bases aligning to TRBD2. The germline V gene encodes CDR1 MNHEY and CDR2 SVGAGI. The trim removed 6 bases at V and 6 bases at J, leaving 10 bases unmatched. This CDR3 contains 15 residues. CDR3 protein: CASSLLAGGRGEQYF. Here the CDR3 DNA reads TGTGCCAGCAGCCTTCTAGCGGGGGGCCGAGGCGAGCAGTACTTC.

This chain connects TRBV5-1 to TRBJ1-3, with D maybe TRBD1 (5 bases). The CDR3 sequence is 16 residues long. Germline assignment: CDR1 SGHRS and CDR2 YFSETQ. V was clipped by 0 bases and J by 0 bases, with 10 bases between them. CDR3 residues: CASSLAGGFSGNTIYF. The CDR3 nucleotides are TGCGCCAGCAGCTTGGCCGGGGGTTTCTCTGGAAACACCATATATTTT.